This T cell receptor beta chain was retrieved from a study of control samples from healthy donors and cancer patients. The V end was cut by 5 bases, the J end by 4 bases, with 10 bases between. The CDR3 extends over 13 amino acids. Germline V gives CDR1 MGHDK, CDR2 SYGVNS. Sequencing was performed with immunoSEQ multiplex PCR; in TCRdb, only in-frame clones are kept and a portion is missing. The repertoire holds approximately 180,000 clones, 80% to 95% seen once, with roughly 2.1% in the top ten. V gene TRBV25-1 combines with J gene TRBJ2-3, with D possibly matching TRBD2 (6 bases). The sequence came from a middle-aged woman in good health. The sequenced sample was blood. For the CDR3, the DNA is TGTGCCAGCAGTCTTCCGGGGGCAGATACGCAGTATTTT. Its translation: CASSLPGADTQYF.